Listed below are T cell receptor beta chains from one sample, sequenced in a study of blood T cells in healthy people across ages. TCRdb independently ran MiXCR on the 5' RACE reads; one entry per CDR3 protein. Among about 1.8 million distinct CDR3 sequences listed, around half were seen once. Specimen: blood. These receptors were obtained from a woman aged 40 to 50 in good health. CDR3s include the opening cysteine and the closing phenylalanine or tryptophan. The order of the fields is J gene, V gene, D gene, clone size, CDR3 protein, CDR3 DNA. A D gene is named only where the DNA matches it firmly. Size tells how often a clone was seen (once, few, many) or the class of an expanded clone, and some rows leave it out.

TRBJ2-6,TRBV6-5,-,once,CAAHSGANVLTF,TGTGCCGCCCACTCTGGGGCCAACGTCCTGACTTTC
TRBJ2-5,TRBV29-1,-,many,CSVGQSKTQYF,TGCAGCGTTGGACAGTCAAAGACCCAGTACTTC
TRBJ2-1,TRBV4-1,TRBD1,-,CASSQVLGTGDNEQFF,TGCGCCAGCAGCCAAGTGCTCGGGACAGGGGACAATGAGCAGTTCTTC
TRBJ2-7,TRBV20-1,-,few,CSARVPDLAGEQYF,TGCAGTGCTAGAGTCCCCGACTTGGCGGGCGAGCAGTACTTC
TRBJ2-3,TRBV7-2,-,few,CASSSVPSRPTDTQYF,TGTGCCAGCAGCTCTGTTCCTTCCCGTCCAACAGATACGCAGTATTTT
TRBJ1-2,TRBV7-2,-,-,CASSGARGKLNYGYTF,TGTGCCAGCAGCGGCGCGAGGGGGAAACTTAACTATGGCTACACCTTC
TRBJ2-7,TRBV25-1,-,-,CASSDQRTFYEQYF,TGTGCCAGCAGTGACCAGCGGACCTTCTACGAGCAGTACTTC
TRBJ2-7,TRBV6-2/TRBV6-3,TRBD1,-,CASSSARQGLDEQYF,TGTGCCAGCAGTTCAGCTCGACAGGGCCTAGACGAGCAGTACTTC
TRBJ1-6,TRBV29-1,-,-,CSKEGSGMSTLSPLHF,TGCAGCAAGGAGGGCTCAGGGATGAGTACTCTGTCACCCCTCCACTTT
TRBJ2-1,TRBV6-5,-,-,CASSYRAFGSYNEQFF,TGTGCCAGCAGTTACAGGGCTTTCGGATCTTACAATGAGCAGTTCTTC
TRBJ2-1,TRBV27,-,-,CASSLTETNEQFF,TGTGCCAGCAGTTTGACAGAAACCAATGAGCAGTTCTTC
TRBJ1-4,TRBV12-3/TRBV12-4,TRBD1,-,CVSSLTGTKKLFF,TGTGTCAGCAGTTTGACAGGGACCAAGAAACTGTTTTTT
TRBJ1-2,TRBV6-5,-,-,CASSEAGGDYGYTF,TGTGCCAGCAGTGAGGCAGGAGGCGACTATGGCTACACCTTC
TRBJ2-5,TRBV7-2,-,-,CASRRGGPQSQYF,TGTGCCAGCAGAAGGGGGGGCCCTCAGTCCCAGTACTTC
TRBJ1-2,TRBV6-6,-,-,CASSYGSARGYTF,TGTGCCAGCAGTTACGGCTCCGCCAGAGGCTACACCTTC
TRBJ1-2,TRBV12-3/TRBV12-4,TRBD1,-,CASRLQGARGGYTF,TGTGCCAGCAGACTACAGGGGGCGCGAGGAGGCTACACCTTC
TRBJ2-4,TRBV2,TRBD2,-,CASSVAPHEGLAGVTKNIQYF,TGTGCCAGCAGTGTGGCCCCCCATGAGGGCTTAGCGGGGGTAACCAAAAACATTCAGTACTTC
TRBJ2-7,TRBV7-2,TRBD1,few,CASSLARGSGGQGGTSYEQYF,TGTGCCAGCAGCTTAGCTAGGGGGTCCGGGGGACAGGGAGGAACCTCCTACGAGCAGTACTTC
TRBJ2-7,TRBV29-1,TRBD2,-,CSVGGTSGDYEQYF,TGCAGCGTTGGGGGGACTAGCGGGGACTACGAGCAGTACTTC
TRBJ1-2,TRBV28,TRBD1,-,CASIRQGASLSGYTF,TGTGCCAGCATCAGACAGGGGGCGAGCCTTAGTGGCTACACCTTC